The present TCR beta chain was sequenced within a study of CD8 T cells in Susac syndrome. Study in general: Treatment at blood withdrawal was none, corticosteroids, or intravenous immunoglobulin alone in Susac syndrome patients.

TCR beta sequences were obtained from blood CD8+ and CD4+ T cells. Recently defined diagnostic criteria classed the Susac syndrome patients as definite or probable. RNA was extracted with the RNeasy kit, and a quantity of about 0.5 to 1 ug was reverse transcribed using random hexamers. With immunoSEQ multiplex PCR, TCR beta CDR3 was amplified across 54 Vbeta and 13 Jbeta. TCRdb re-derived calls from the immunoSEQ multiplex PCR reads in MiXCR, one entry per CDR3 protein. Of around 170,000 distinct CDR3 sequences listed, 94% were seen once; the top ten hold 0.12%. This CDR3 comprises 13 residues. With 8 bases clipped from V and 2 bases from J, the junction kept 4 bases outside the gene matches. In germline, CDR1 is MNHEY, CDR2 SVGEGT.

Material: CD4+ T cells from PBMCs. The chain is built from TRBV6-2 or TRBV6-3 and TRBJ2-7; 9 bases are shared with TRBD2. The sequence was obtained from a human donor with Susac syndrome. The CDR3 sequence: CASAGGNPYEQYF. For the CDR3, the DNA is TGTGCCAGCGCGGGGGGGAACCCCTACGAGCAGTACTTC.